A selection of T cell receptor beta chains follows, all from one sample in a study of T cells in Graves' hyperthyroidism and ophthalmopathy. TCRdb reprocessed the multiplex PCR reads via MiXCR and lists one record per CDR3 protein. Seen here are 600,000 to 650,000 distinct CDR3 sequences, less than 25% observed once, and the top ten hold roughly 30%. The sample was blood. These receptors all come from a man aged 30-40 years with Graves' ophthalmopathy. CDR3s include the opening cysteine and the closing phenylalanine or tryptophan. D genes are given only for firm matches. Only part of the rows carry a size: once, few, many, or a class if the clone is expanded.

size,V,D,J,CDR3,DNA
NA,TRBV14,TRBD2,TRBJ2-1,CASSRAGGRSEQFF,TGTGCCAGCAGCAGAGCGGGAGGGAGGAGTGAGCAGTTCTTC
NA,TRBV25-1,NA,TRBJ1-6,CASSAFRDPDSPLHF,TGTGCCAGCAGTGCATTCCGGGACCCGGATTCACCCCTCCACTTT
few,TRBV25-1,TRBD1,TRBJ1-1,CASSGGQGVKDTEAFF,TGTGCCAGCAGTGGAGGACAGGGGGTTAAGGACACTGAAGCTTTCTTT
NA,TRBV7-8,NA,TRBJ2-1,CASSLVLFADEQFF,TGTGCCAGCAGCTTAGTGCTGTTTGCGGATGAGCAGTTCTTC
many,TRBV20-1,NA,TRBJ1-5,CSARDGHYNQPQHF,TGCAGTGCTAGAGATGGACATTACAATCAGCCCCAGCATTTT
NA,TRBV9,NA,TRBJ2-1,CASSAQGDEQFF,TGTGCCAGCAGCGCCCAGGGTGATGAGCAGTTCTTC
many,TRBV3-1,NA,TRBJ2-1,CASSRLGEQFF,TGTGCCAGCAGCCGACTAGGTGAGCAGTTCTTC
many,TRBV5-1,TRBD1,TRBJ2-3,CASSVGQTLTDTQYF,TGCGCCAGCAGCGTGGGACAGACATTAACAGATACGCAGTATTTT
NA,TRBV10-2,NA,TRBJ2-7,CASTGYSYEQYF,TGCGCCAGTACAGGGTACTCCTACGAGCAGTACTTC
many,TRBV11-2,NA,TRBJ2-1,CASSLGGLIGEQFF,TGTGCCAGCAGCTTAGGGGGCCTGATAGGTGAGCAGTTCTTC
NA,TRBV29-1,NA,TRBJ1-2,CSVGNRASAVNGYTF,TGCAGCGTGGGCAACAGGGCGTCCGCGGTGAATGGCTACACCTTC
few,TRBV3-1,NA,TRBJ1-3,CASSNDAGALSGNTIYF,TGTGCCAGTTCAAATGACGCCGGGGCCCTCTCTGGAAACACCATATATTTT
NA,TRBV18,NA,TRBJ1-1,CASSPMSGRLNTEAFF,TGTGCCAGCTCACCAATGTCGGGACGCCTGAACACTGAAGCTTTCTTT
NA,TRBV6-1,NA,TRBJ2-3,CASGRAPSTDTRGFTQYF,TGTGCCAGCGGACGGGCTCCATCCACCGACACAAGGGGGTTTACGCAGTATTTT
few,TRBV19,NA,TRBJ1-1,CASSMGWTVNTEAFF,TGTGCCAGTAGTATGGGGTGGACGGTGAACACTGAAGCTTTCTTT
once,TRBV5-4,NA,TRBJ2-1,CASSFPAGRYNEQFF,TGTGCCAGCAGCTTTCCGGCAGGGAGATACAATGAGCAGTTCTTC
many,TRBV10-2,TRBD2,TRBJ2-7,CASSEGLAGGYEQYF,TGCGCCAGCAGTGAGGGACTAGCGGGAGGCTACGAGCAGTACTTC
few,TRBV4-1,TRBD2,TRBJ2-3,CASSAPSAGVITDTQYF,TGCGCCAGCAGCGCTCCGTCGGCGGGAGTAATCACAGATACGCAGTATTTT
NA,TRBV15,NA,TRBJ2-2,CATSKSEGGPNTGELFF,TGTGCCACCAGCAAAAGTGAAGGGGGACCGAACACCGGGGAGCTGTTTTTT
many,TRBV3-1,TRBD1,TRBJ2-2,CASSPRDRGHTGELFF,TGTGCCAGCAGTCCCCGGGACAGGGGGCACACCGGGGAGCTGTTTTTT
few,TRBV2,NA,TRBJ1-3,CASSDLSDGSGNTIYF,TGTGCCAGCAGTGATTTATCGGATGGATCTGGAAACACCATATATTTT
NA,TRBV28,NA,TRBJ2-1,CASSLSLSATMSSYNEQFF,TGTGCCAGCAGTTTGAGCCTTTCCGCGACTATGAGCTCCTACAATGAGCAGTTCTTC
NA,TRBV4-2,NA,TRBJ2-7,CASSPSLGTENSSYEQYF,TGTGCCAGCAGCCCTTCCCTCGGGACCGAAAACAGCTCCTACGAGCAGTACTTC
NA,TRBV15,TRBD2,TRBJ2-1,CATTNSGVAGNEQFF,TGTGCCACCACCAACTCTGGAGTAGCGGGCAATGAGCAGTTCTTC
NA,TRBV24-1,NA,TRBJ2-1,CATSGVSSNEQFF,TGTGCCACCAGTGGAGTAAGTAGTAATGAGCAGTTCTTC
few,TRBV12-3/TRBV12-4,NA,TRBJ1-2,CASSSSGDNYGYTF,TGTGCCAGCAGTTCTAGCGGGGATAACTATGGCTACACCTTC
few,TRBV5-4,TRBD2,TRBJ2-5,CASSLSGGFKTQYF,TGTGCCAGCAGCTTGTCCGGGGGGTTCAAGACCCAGTACTTC
NA,TRBV12-3/TRBV12-4,NA,TRBJ1-1,CASSSTLRDNTEAFF,TGTGCCAGCAGTTCGACGCTCAGGGATAACACTGAAGCTTTCTTT
many,TRBV5-1,NA,TRBJ1-1,CASSLIGSEAFF,TGCGCCAGCAGCTTGATTGGATCTGAAGCTTTCTTT
few,TRBV2,TRBD1,TRBJ2-7,CASSLGQVIPYEQYF,TGTGCCAGCAGCTTAGGACAGGTAATTCCCTACGAGCAGTACTTC
NA,TRBV12-3/TRBV12-4,TRBD2,TRBJ2-2,CASSPARRGLAGGHTGELFF,TGTGCCAGCAGCCCGGCCCGAAGAGGACTAGCGGGAGGGCACACCGGGGAGCTGTTTTTT
NA,TRBV27,NA,TRBJ1-3,CASRRGTSSGNTIYF,TGTGCCAGCAGGAGGGGCACCAGCTCTGGAAACACCATATATTTT
NA,TRBV5-5,NA,TRBJ2-1,CASSPDLRAYNEQFF,TGTGCCAGCAGCCCTGACTTACGAGCCTACAATGAGCAGTTCTTC
NA,TRBV6-2/TRBV6-3,TRBD2,TRBJ2-1,CASKLTTSGRANEQFF,TGTGCCAGCAAGCTTACGACTAGCGGGAGGGCAAATGAGCAGTTCTTC
few,TRBV4-3,TRBD2,TRBJ2-1,CASSQGGGVGNEQFF,TGCGCCAGCAGCCAAGGCGGGGGAGTGGGAAATGAGCAGTTCTTC
NA,TRBV20-1,NA,TRBJ2-6,CSALKGETGANVLTF,TGCAGTGCCCTAAAGGGGGAAACTGGGGCCAACGTCCTGACTTTC
many,TRBV2,TRBD1,TRBJ2-1,CASSWTGGYNEQFF,TGTGCCAGCAGCTGGACAGGGGGCTACAATGAGCAGTTCTTC
many,TRBV2,TRBD1,TRBJ1-5,CASSERVRGQPQHF,TGTGCCAGCAGTGAGAGAGTCAGGGGGCAGCCCCAGCATTTT
few,TRBV5-5,TRBD2,TRBJ2-1,CASSLEREPHNEQFF,TGTGCCAGCAGCCTCGAGCGGGAGCCCCACAATGAGCAGTTCTTC
NA,TRBV29-1,NA,TRBJ2-7,CSVEENTDSYEQYF,TGCAGCGTTGAAGAGAACACGGATTCCTACGAGCAGTACTTC
NA,TRBV28,TRBD1,TRBJ2-4,CASSSPGTGKNIQYF,TGTGCCAGCAGTTCCCCCGGGACAGGGAAAAACATTCAGTACTTC